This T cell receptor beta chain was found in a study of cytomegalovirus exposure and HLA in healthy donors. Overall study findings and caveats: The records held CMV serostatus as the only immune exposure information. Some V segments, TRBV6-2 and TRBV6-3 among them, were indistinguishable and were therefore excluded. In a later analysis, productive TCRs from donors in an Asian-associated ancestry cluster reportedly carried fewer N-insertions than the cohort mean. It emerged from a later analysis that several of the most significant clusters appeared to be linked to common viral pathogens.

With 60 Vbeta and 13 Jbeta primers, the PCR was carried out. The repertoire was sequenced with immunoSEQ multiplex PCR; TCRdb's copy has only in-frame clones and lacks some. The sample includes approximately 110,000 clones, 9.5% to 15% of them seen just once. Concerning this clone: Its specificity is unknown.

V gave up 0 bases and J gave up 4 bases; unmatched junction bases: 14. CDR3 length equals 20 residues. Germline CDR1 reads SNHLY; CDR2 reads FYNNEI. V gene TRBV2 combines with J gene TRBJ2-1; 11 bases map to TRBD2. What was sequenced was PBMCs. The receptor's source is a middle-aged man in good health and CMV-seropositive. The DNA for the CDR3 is TGTGCCAGCAGTGAAGCGCTTTTGACTAGCGGGAACAGGCCATACAATGAGCAGTTCTTC. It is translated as CASSEALLTSGNRPYNEQFF.